This T cell receptor (beta chain) was retrieved from a study of blood T cell repertoires in COVID-19. The table came from immunoSEQ multiplex PCR; TCRdb's copy has only in-frame clones and leaves some out. Of roughly 330,000 clones listed, around 87% are singletons. V was shortened by 7 bases and J by 3 bases, with 12 bases between the two germline ends. CDR1 MNHEY and CDR2 SVGAGI come from the germline V gene. This CDR3 contains 13 residues. Two negative PCRs, clearance, or symptom resolution had been documented for recovered Cohort 3 donors. The receptor was derived from a young woman who had recovered from COVID-19. The chain links TRBV6-5 to TRBJ2-5; D gene ambiguous. Sequenced: PBMCs or T cells enriched from blood (not recorded which). CDR3 protein: CASKAPGEETQYF. The CDR3 nucleotides read TGTGCCAGCAAAGCACCGGGTGAAGAGACCCAGTACTTC.